This T cell receptor (beta chain) comes out of a study of radiotherapy plus CTLA-4 blockade in lung cancer. Study-level information: Objective responses were observed in about a sixth of patients, and disease control was achieved by 31%.

This CDR3 is 13 amino acids long. V lost 6 bases and J lost 6, with 14 bases in between. Germline CDR1 reads LGHNA; CDR2 reads YSLEER. The assay was immunoSEQ multiplex PCR, and TCRdb's table has in-frame clones only and misses some. The top ten hold 8.5% to 9% of the sample, which has tens of thousands of clones, 70% to 80% seen once. Treatment of patients with chemo-refractory metastatic non-small-cell lung cancer consisted of focal radiation plus CTLA-4 blockade with ipilimumab. Findings and caveats of the study: Early blood T cell clone changes and increased post-radiation serum interferon-beta were reportedly the strongest response predictors. TCR clones of tumor origin grew in blood after radiotherapy plus ipilimumab.

For this clone: The antigen remains undetermined.

Specimen: peripheral blood, collected from a patient treated with radiotherapy plus ipilimumab. The clonotype was recovered from a human donor with non-small cell lung cancer who had a complete response to radiotherapy plus ipilimumab. The V gene is TRBV4-3, the J gene TRBJ1-2; TRBD1 might be the D (5 bases). The CDR3 region has the DNA TGCGCCAGCAGTCCGGCAGCAGGGCATGGCTACACCTTC. Protein sequence: CASSPAAGHGYTF.